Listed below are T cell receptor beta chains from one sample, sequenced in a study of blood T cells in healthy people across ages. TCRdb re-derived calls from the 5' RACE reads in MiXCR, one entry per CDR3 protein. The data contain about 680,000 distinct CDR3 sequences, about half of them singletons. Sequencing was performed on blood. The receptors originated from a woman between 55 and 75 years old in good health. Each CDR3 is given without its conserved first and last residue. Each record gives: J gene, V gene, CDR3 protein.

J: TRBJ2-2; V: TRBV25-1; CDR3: ASSESPYRGPGELF
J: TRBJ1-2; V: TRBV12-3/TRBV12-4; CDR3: ASSRQRGYT
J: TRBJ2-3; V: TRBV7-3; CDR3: ASSEREPNTDTQY
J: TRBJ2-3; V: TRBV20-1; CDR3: SASAGGLTDTQY
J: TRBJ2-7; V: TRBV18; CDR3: ASSPPRDYEQY
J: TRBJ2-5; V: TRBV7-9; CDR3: ASSPGTAVQETQY
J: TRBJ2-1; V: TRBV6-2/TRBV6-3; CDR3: ASSYLGPPYNEQF
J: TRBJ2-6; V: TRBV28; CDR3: ASSLFSSGANVLT
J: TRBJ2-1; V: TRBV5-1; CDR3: ASSLNPASYNEQF
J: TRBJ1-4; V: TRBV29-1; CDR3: SVAGTEKLF
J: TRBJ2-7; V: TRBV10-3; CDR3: AISDQGRGSYEQY
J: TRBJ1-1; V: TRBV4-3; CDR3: ASSQDIWDRNTEAF
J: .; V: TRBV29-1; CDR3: SVEIAAVNEQY
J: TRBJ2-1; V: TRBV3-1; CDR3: ASSQVTDLEQF
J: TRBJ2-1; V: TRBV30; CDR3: AWTPGTAYGYNEQF
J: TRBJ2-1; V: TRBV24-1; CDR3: ATSATGGSGNEQF
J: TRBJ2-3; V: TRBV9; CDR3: ASSTKQGAETDTQY
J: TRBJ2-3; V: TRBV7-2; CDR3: AGEGGGEADTQY
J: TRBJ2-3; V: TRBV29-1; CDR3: SVEDGQGRNTQY
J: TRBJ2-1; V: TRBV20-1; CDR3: SARWGSSYNEQF